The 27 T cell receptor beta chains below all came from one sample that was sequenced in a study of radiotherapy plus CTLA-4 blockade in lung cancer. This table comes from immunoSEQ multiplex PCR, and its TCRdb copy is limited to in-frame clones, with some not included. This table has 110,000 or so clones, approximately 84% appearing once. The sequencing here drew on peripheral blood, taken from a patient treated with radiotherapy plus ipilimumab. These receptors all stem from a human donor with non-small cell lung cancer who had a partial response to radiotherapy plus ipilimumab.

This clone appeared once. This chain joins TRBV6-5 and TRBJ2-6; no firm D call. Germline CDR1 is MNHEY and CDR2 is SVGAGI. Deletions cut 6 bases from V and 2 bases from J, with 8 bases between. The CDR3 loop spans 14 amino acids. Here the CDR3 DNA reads TGTGCCAGCAGAAAAAGAGCTGGGGCCAACGTCCTGACTTTC. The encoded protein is CASRKRAGANVLTF.

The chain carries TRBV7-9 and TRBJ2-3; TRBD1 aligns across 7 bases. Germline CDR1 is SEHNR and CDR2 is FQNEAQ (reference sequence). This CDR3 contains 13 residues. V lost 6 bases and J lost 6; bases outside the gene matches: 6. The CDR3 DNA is TGTGCCAGCAGACAGACAGGGTCGGATACGCAGTATTTT. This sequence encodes CASRQTGSDTQYF.

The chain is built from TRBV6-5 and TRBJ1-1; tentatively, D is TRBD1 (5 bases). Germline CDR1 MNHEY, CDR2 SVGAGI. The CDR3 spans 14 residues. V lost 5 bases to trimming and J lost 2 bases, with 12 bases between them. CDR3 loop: CASSQDSTNTEAFF. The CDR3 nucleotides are TGTGCCAGCAGTCAAGACAGTACTAACACTGAAGCTTTCTTT.

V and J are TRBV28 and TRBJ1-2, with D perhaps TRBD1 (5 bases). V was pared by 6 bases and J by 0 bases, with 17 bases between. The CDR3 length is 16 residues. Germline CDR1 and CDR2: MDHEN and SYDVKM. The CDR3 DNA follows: TGTGCCAGCAGCAATACAGGCGGAAGAGCTAACTATGGCTACACCTTC. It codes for CASSNTGGRANYGYTF.

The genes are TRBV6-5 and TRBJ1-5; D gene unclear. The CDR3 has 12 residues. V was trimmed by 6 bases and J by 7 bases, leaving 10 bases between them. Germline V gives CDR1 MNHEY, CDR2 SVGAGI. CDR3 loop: CASSHQRQPQHF. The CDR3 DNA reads TGTGCCAGCAGCCACCAGCGGCAGCCCCAGCATTTT.

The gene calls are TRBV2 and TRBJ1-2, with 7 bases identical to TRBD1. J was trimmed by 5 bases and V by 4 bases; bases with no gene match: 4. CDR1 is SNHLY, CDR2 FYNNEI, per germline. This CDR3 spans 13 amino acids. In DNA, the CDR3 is TGTGCCAGCAGTGTACAGGGGAGTTATGGCTACACCTTC. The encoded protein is CASSVQGSYGYTF.

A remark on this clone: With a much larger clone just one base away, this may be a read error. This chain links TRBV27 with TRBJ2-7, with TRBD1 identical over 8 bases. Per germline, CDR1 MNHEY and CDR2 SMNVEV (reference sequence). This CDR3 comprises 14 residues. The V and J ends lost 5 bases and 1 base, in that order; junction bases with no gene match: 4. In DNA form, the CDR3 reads TGTGCCAGCAGTCCCCGGACAGGGTCCTACGAGCAGTACTTC. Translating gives CASSPRTGSYEQYF.

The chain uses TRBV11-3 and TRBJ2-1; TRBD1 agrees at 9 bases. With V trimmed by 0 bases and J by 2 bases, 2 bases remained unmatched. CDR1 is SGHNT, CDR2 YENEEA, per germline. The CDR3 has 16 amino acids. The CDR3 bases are TGTGCCAGCAGCTTAGAGGGACAGGGAACCTACAATGAGCAGTTCTTC. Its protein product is CASSLEGQGTYNEQFF. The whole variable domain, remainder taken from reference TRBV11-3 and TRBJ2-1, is EAGVVQSPRYKIIEKKQPVAFWCNPISGHNTLYWYLQNLGQGPELLIRYENEEAVDDSQLPKDRFSAERLKGVDSTLKIQPAELGDSAVYLCASSLEGQGTYNEQFFGPGTRLTVL.

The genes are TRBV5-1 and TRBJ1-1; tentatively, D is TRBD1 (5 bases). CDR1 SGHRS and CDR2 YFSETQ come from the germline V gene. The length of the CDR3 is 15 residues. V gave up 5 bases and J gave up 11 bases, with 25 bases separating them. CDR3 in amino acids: CASREGSARETGAFF. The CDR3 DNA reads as TGCGCCAGCAGGGAGGGGTCCGCACGCGAAACTGGGGCTTTCTTT.

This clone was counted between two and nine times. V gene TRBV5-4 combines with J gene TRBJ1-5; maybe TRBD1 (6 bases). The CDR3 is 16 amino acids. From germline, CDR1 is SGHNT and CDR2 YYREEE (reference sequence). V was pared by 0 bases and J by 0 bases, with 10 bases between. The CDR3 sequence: CASSLDGGHSNQPQHF. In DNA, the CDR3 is TGTGCCAGCAGCTTGGATGGGGGCCATAGCAATCAGCCCCAGCATTTT. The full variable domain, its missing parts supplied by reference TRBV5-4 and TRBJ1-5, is ETGVTQSPTHLIKTRGQQVTLRCSSQSGHNTVSWYQQALGQGPQFIFQYYREEENGRGNFPPRFSGLQFPNYSSELNVNALELDDSALYLCASSLDGGHSNQPQHFGDGTRLSIL.

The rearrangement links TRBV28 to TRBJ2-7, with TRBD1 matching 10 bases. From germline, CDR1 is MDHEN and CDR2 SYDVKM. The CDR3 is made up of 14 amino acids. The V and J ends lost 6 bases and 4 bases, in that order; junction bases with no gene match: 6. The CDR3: CASRRQGASYEQYV. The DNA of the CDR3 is TGTGCCAGCAGAAGACAGGGGGCCTCGTACGAGCAGTACGTC.

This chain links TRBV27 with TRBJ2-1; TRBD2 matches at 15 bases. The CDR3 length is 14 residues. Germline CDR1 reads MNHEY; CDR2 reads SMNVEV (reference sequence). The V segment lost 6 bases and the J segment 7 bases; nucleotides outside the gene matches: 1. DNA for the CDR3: TGTGCCAGCAGAGGGACTAGCGGGAGGAATGAGCAGTTCTTC. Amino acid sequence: CASRGTSGRNEQFF.

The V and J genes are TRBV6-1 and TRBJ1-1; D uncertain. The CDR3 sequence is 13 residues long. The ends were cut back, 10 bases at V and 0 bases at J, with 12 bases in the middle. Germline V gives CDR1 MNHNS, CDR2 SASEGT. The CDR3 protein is CATNPRVNTEAFF. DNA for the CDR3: TGTGCCACCAACCCTCGGGTGAACACTGAAGCTTTCTTT.

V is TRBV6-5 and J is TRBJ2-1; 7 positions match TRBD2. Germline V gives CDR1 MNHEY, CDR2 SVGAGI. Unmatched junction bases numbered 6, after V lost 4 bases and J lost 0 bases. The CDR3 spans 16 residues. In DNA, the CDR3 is TGTGCCAGCAGTTGGGGATGGACTAGCTCCTACAATGAGCAGTTCTTC. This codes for CASSWGWTSSYNEQFF.

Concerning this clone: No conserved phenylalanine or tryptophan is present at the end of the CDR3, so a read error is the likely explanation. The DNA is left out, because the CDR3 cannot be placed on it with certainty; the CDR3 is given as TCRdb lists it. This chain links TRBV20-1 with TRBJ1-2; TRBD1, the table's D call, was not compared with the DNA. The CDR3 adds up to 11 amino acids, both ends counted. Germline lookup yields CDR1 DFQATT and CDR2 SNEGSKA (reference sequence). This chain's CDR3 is CSARDGIWDIT.

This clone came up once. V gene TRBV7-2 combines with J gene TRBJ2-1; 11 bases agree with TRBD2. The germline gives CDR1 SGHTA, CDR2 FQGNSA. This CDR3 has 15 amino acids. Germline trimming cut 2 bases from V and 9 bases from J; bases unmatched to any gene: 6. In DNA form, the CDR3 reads TGTGCCAGCAGCTTAAGCCTAGCGGGGGGCTTTGAGCAGTTCTTC. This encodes CASSLSLAGGFEQFF. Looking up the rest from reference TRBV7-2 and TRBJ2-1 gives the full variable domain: GAGVSQSPSNKVTEKGKDVELRCDPISGHTALYWYRQSLGQGLEFLIYFQGNSAPDKSGLPSDRFSAERTGGSVSTLTIQRTQQEDSAVYLCASSLSLAGGFEQFFGPGTRLTVL.

This CDR3 is CAISDFGTENTEAFF. Here the CDR3 DNA reads TGTGCCATCAGTGATTTTGGGACAGAGAACACTGAAGCTTTCTTT. J is TRBJ1-1 and V is TRBV10-3, with TRBD1 matching over 7 bases. CDR1 ENHRY and CDR2 SYGVKD come from the germline V gene. V lost 3 bases, J lost 1 base, and 5 bases stayed unmatched. CDR3 size: 15 residues.

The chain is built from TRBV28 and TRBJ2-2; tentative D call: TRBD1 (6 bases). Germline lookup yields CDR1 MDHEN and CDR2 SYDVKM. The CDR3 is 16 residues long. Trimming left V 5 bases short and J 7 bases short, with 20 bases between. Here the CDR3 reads CASSAVPGVGGGELFF. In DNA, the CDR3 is TGTGCCAGCAGTGCCGTGCCAGGGGTTGGCGGCGGGGAGCTGTTTTTT.

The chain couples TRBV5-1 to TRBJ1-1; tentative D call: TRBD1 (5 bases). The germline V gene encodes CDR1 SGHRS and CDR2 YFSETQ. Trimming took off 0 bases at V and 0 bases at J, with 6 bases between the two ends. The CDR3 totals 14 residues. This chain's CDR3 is CASSLGQMNTEAFF. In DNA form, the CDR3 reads TGCGCCAGCAGCTTGGGACAGATGAACACTGAAGCTTTCTTT.

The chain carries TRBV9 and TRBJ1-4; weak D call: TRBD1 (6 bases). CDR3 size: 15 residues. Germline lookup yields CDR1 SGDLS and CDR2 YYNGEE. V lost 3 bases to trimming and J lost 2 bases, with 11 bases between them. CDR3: CASSGSQGTNEKLFF. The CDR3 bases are TGTGCCAGCAGCGGATCCCAGGGGACTAATGAAAAACTGTTTTTT.

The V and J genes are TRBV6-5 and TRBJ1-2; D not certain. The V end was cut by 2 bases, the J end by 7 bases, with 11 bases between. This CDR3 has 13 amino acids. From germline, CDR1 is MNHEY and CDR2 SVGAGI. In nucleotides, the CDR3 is TGTGCCAGCAGTTACAACAGTACTCTTGGCTACACCTTC. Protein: CASSYNSTLGYTF.

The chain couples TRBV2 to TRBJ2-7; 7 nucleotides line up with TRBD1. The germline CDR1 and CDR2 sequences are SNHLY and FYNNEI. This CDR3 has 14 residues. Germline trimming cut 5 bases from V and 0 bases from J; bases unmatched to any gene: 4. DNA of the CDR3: TGTGCCAGCAGTCACAGGGGCCACTCCTACGAGCAGTACTTC. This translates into CASSHRGHSYEQYF.

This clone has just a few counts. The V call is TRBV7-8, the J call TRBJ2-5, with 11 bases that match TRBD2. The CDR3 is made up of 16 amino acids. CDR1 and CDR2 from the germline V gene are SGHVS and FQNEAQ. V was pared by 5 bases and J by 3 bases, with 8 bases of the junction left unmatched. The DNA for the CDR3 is TGTGCCAGCAGCCCACGGACTAGCGGGCTGAAAGAGACCCAGTACTTC. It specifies CASSPRTSGLKETQYF.

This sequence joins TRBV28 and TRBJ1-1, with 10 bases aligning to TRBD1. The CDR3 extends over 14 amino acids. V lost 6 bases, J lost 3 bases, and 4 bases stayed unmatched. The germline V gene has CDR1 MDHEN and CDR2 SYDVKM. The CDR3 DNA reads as TGTGCCAGCAGCTACGGACAGGGGGACACTGAAGCTTTCTTT. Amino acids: CASSYGQGDTEAFF.

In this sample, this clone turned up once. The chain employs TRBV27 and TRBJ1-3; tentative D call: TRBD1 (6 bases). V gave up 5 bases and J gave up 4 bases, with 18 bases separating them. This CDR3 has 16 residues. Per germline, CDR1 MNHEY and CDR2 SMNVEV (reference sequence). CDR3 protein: CASSPWTAGAGNTIYF. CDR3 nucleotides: TGTGCCAGCAGTCCCTGGACAGCCGGGGCCGGAAACACCATATATTTT.

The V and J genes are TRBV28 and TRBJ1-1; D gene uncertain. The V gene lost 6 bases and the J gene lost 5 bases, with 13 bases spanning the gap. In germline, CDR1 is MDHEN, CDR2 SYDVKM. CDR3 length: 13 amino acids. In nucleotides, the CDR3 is TGTGCCAGCAGGACCTCTTCCGGGACTGAAGCTTTCTTT. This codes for CASRTSSGTEAFF.

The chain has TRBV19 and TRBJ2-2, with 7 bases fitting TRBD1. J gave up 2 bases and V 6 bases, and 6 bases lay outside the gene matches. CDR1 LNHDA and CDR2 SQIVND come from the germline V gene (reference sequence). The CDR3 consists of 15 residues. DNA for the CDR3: TGTGCCAGTAGCTTGACAGGGATAAACACCGGGGAGCTGTTTTTT. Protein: CASSLTGINTGELFF.